One sample yielded the 32 T cell receptor beta chains listed below, sequenced in a study of shared clonotypes between healthy human individuals. Repertoires were generated with immunoSEQ multiplex PCR, while TCRdb's copy carries only in-frame clones and drops some. This table has around 1,000,000 clones, approximately 75% appearing once. Sample: memory CD4+ T cells from PBMCs. Subset here: CD45RA-negative fraction. Receptors were obtained from a man between 18 and 35 years old in good health. Some clones in this sample may be carry-over from other donors' samples.

This chain uses TRBV29-1 with TRBJ1-1; TRBD1 matches at 9 bases. Germline CDR1 reads SQVTM; CDR2 reads ANQGSEA. The length of the CDR3 is 13 residues. V was clipped by 6 bases and J by 5 bases; unmatched bases: 7. CDR3 protein: CSVGQGVFTEAFF. The CDR3 nucleotides are TGCAGCGTGGGACAGGGAGTGTTTACTGAAGCTTTCTTT.

J is TRBJ1-4 and V is TRBV18; 8 positions agree with TRBD1. CDR1 is KGHSH and CDR2 is LQKENI in the germline V gene. The CDR3 is made up of 14 amino acids. V gave up 6 bases and J gave up 8 bases; unmatched junction bases: 8. The CDR3 sequence is CASSQQGGTEKLFF. The CDR3 nucleotides read TGTGCCAGCTCCCAACAGGGGGGAACGGAAAAACTGTTTTTT. Full variable domain (rest looked up from reference TRBV18 and TRBJ1-4): NAGVMQNPRHLVRRRGQEARLRCSPMKGHSHVYWYRQLPEEGLKFMVYLQKENIIDESGMPKERFSAEFPKEGPSILRIQQVVRGDSAAYFCASSQQGGTEKLFFGSGTQLSVL.

The chain links TRBV28 to TRBJ1-1; D gene unclear. Germline lookup yields CDR1 MDHEN and CDR2 SYDVKM. The CDR3 consists of 13 residues. V gave up 3 bases and J gave up 8 bases, with 13 bases separating them. CDR3 region: CASSLTGYREAFF. Written as DNA, the CDR3 is TGTGCCAGCAGTTTGACGGGTTATCGAGAAGCTTTCTTT.

CDR3 DNA sequence: TGTGCCTGGTGCCGGGACATAAATTCACCCCTCCACTTT. Translation gives CAWCRDINSPLHF. The chain carries TRBV30 and TRBJ1-6, with a weak D call TRBD1 (6 bases). The CDR3 loop spans 13 amino acids. V was pared by 5 bases and J by 7 bases, with 12 bases between. Looked up from germline, CDR1 is GTSNPN and CDR2 is SVGIG (reference sequence).

V usage is TRBV7-2 and J usage is TRBJ2-1; D is possibly TRBD1 (5 bases). Per germline, CDR1 SGHTA and CDR2 FQGNSA. The CDR3 consists of 15 residues. Trimming cost V 5 bases and J 4 bases, with 15 bases left between them. The CDR3 is CASSIHRNPYNEQFF. CDR3 nucleotide sequence: TGTGCCAGCAGCATCCACAGGAACCCGTACAATGAGCAGTTCTTC.

The chain has TRBV7-2 and TRBJ2-1; perhaps TRBD2 as D (6 bases). Germline CDR1 is SGHTA and CDR2 is FQGNSA. The CDR3 is 14 residues long. V lost 5 bases to trimming and J lost 14 bases, with 22 bases between them. CDR3 residues: CASSSSPSPGAEFF. CDR3 sequence (DNA): TGTGCCAGCAGCAGCAGCCCCTCCCCGGGAGCGGAGTTCTTC.

This clone was recorded once. Other DNA sequences in this sample translate to the same CDR3. The rearrangement links TRBV7-2 to TRBJ1-4; perhaps TRBD1 as D (6 bases). CDR1 is SGHTA and CDR2 is FQGNSA in the germline V gene. This CDR3 contains 13 residues. Trimming pared 5 bases from V and 3 bases from J, leaving 7 bases between. CDR3 protein: CASSQGPNEKLFF. The CDR3 nucleotides are TGTGCCAGCAGCCAGGGGCCTAATGAAAAACTGTTTTTT.

V and J are TRBV12-5 and TRBJ2-3; 7 bases are a match to TRBD2. J was trimmed by 5 bases and V by 8 bases; bases with no gene match: 7. Germline V CDR1 and CDR2: LGHNT, FRNRAP. The CDR3 is made up of 13 amino acids. The CDR3 is CASLASGLDTQYF. In DNA, the CDR3 is TGTGCTAGTTTGGCTAGCGGTTTAGATACGCAGTATTTT.

The rearrangement links TRBV9 to TRBJ1-3, with D possibly being TRBD1 (5 bases). CDR1 is SGDLS, CDR2 YYNGEE, per germline. Trimming left V 0 bases short and J 2 bases short, with 9 bases between. This CDR3 spans 15 amino acids. This CDR3 is CASSVGLGAGNTIYF. The CDR3 DNA reads as TGTGCCAGCAGCGTAGGTCTAGGGGCTGGAAACACCATATATTTT.

This rearrangement joins TRBV15 to TRBJ1-2; a possible D gene is TRBD1 (5 bases). Trimming removed 0 bases at V and 4 bases at J, with 12 bases between. Germline CDR1 is LNHNV and CDR2 is YYDKDF (reference sequence). The CDR3 has 15 amino acids. The CDR3 sequence: CATSRDRGEGYGYTF. The CDR3 coding sequence is TGTGCCACCAGCAGAGATCGGGGGGAGGGCTATGGCTACACCTTC. The variable domain in full, completed from reference TRBV15 and TRBJ1-2, reads DAMVIQNPRYQVTQFGKPVTLSCSQTLNHNVMYWYQQKSSQAPKLLFHYYDKDFNNEADTPDNFQSRRPNTSFCFLDIRSPGLGDTAMYLCATSRDRGEGYGYTFGSGTRLTVV.

This clone is a singleton in its sample. The chain is built from TRBV29-1 and TRBJ1-2; D gene uncertain. V was clipped by 4 bases and J by 4 bases, with 10 bases between them. CDR1 is SQVTM, CDR2 ANQGSEA, per germline. The CDR3 loop spans 12 amino acids. CDR3 DNA: TGCAGCGTTGTTCTTAGCACCTATGGCTACACCTTC. Protein: CSVVLSTYGYTF. Complete variable domain (other parts from reference TRBV29-1 and TRBJ1-2): SAVISQKPSRDICQRGTSLTIQCQVDSQVTMMFWYRQQPGQSLTLIATANQGSEATYESGFVIDKFPISRPNLTFSTLTVSNMSPEDSSIYLCSVVLSTYGYTFGSGTRLTVV.

This clone showed up just once. This chain joins TRBV6-5 and TRBJ1-2; 7 positions agree with TRBD1. V lost 5 bases, J lost 4 bases, and 4 bases stayed unmatched. Germline V lookup: CDR1 MNHEY, CDR2 SVGAGI. The CDR3 length is 13 residues. The CDR3 protein is CASSLQGLYGYTF. In DNA form, the CDR3 reads TGTGCCAGCAGTCTACAGGGGCTCTATGGCTACACCTTC.

The chain uses TRBV2 and TRBJ1-5; D uncertain. Germline CDR1 and CDR2: SNHLY and FYNNEI. The length of the CDR3 is 11 residues. V was trimmed by 2 bases and J by 6 bases, leaving 2 bases between them. The DNA for the CDR3 is TGTGCCAGCAGTGAAATTCAGCCCCAGCATTTT. It codes for CASSEIQPQHF. Using reference TRBV2 and TRBJ1-5 for the parts outside the CDR3, the full variable domain is EPEVTQTPSHQVTQMGQEVILRCVPISNHLYFYWYRQILGQKVEFLVSFYNNEISEKSEIFDDQFSVERPDGSNFTLKIRSTKLEDSAMYFCASSEIQPQHFGDGTRLSIL.

The chain employs TRBV5-1 and TRBJ2-3; the D gene is possibly TRBD1 (5 bases). CDR3 length: 15 amino acids. Germline V gene sequence: CDR1 SGHRS, CDR2 YFSETQ. Trimming removed 4 bases from V and 0 bases from J, with 12 bases in between. This CDR3 is CASSLDSRSTDTQYF. DNA for the CDR3: TGCGCCAGCAGCCTCGACAGTCGGAGCACAGATACGCAGTATTTT.

The CDR3 loop is CASSEAGGGNIQYF. The CDR3 region has the DNA TGTGCCAGCAGTGAAGCGGGCGGGGGAAACATTCAGTACTTC. This rearrangement joins TRBV6-1 to TRBJ2-4; 7 bases map to TRBD2. Germline-derived CDR1 and CDR2 are MNHNS and SASEGT. CDR3 length: 14 residues. V lost 0 bases to trimming and J lost 6 bases; unmatched junction nucleotides: 2.

This chain uses TRBV19 with TRBJ2-7; weak D call: TRBD1 (5 bases). V lost 4 bases to trimming and J lost 0 bases, with 16 bases between them. This CDR3 has 16 amino acids. CDR1 and CDR2 (germline): LNHDA, SQIVND (reference sequence). The CDR3 coding sequence is TGTGCCAGTAGTACGACGACAGCCGTGTTCTCCTACGAGCAGTACTTC. It translates to CASSTTTAVFSYEQYF.

This clone has only one observation. The chain joins TRBV5-1 to TRBJ2-7, with 10 bases aligning to TRBD1. The germline CDR1 and CDR2 sequences are SGHRS and YFSETQ. Losses at the gene ends were 3 bases for V and 6 bases for J; bases not matched to a gene: 6. The CDR3 has 14 amino acids. The CDR3 spells CASSSPGQGSEQYF. For the CDR3, the DNA is TGCGCCAGCAGCTCACCGGGACAGGGGAGCGAGCAGTACTTC.

V usage is TRBV13 and J usage is TRBJ1-4, with 8 nucleotides matching TRBD1. Germline-derived CDR1 and CDR2 are PRHDT and FYEKMQ (reference sequence). The CDR3 spans 14 residues. V shed 6 bases, J shed 6 bases, and the junction held 6 bases outside the gene matches. The CDR3 loop reads CASSWTGRDEKLFF. The CDR3 nucleotides read TGTGCCAGCAGTTGGACAGGGAGGGATGAAAAACTGTTTTTT.

Details on this clone: The same CDR3 arises from other DNA sequences in this sample as well. This chain connects TRBV5-1 to TRBJ2-5; no definite D call. This CDR3 has 14 amino acids. V gave up 1 base and J gave up 2 bases, with 9 bases separating them. The germline V gene has CDR1 SGHRS and CDR2 YFSETQ. The CDR3 here is CASSLIPVQETQYF. Here the CDR3 DNA reads TGCGCCAGCAGCTTGATCCCCGTTCAAGAGACCCAGTACTTC.

The chain links TRBV25-1 to TRBJ2-3, with D tentatively TRBD1 or TRBD2 (5 bases each). The CDR3 consists of 15 residues. Germline CDR1 MGHDK, CDR2 SYGVNS. V was pared by 3 bases and J by 6 bases, with 16 bases between. The CDR3 DNA sequence: TGTGCCAGCAGTGAGATTTGGGAAGGGGAGGATACGCAGTATTTT. Its protein product is CASSEIWEGEDTQYF.

The rearrangement joins TRBV7-3 to TRBJ2-2, with D perhaps given as TRBD1 or TRBD2 (5 bases each). The CDR3 loop spans 14 amino acids. V was cut by 5 bases and J by 3 bases, with 10 bases left in between. CDR1 is SGHTA and CDR2 is FQGTGA in the germline V gene. Here the CDR3 reads CASSLMGDTGELFF. Written as DNA, the CDR3 is TGTGCCAGCAGCCTCATGGGGGACACCGGGGAGCTGTTTTTT.

On this clone itself: Relative to the germline gene, one junction end is altered; a read error may explain this. The chain is built from TRBV5-1 and TRBJ2-5, with D possibly being TRBD1 (6 bases). The germline gives CDR1 SGHRS, CDR2 YFSETQ. This CDR3 spans 16 amino acids. The CDR3 DNA reads as TGCGCCAGCAGTTGGGGTGGGGACACGGGGCAAGGGACCCAGTACTTC. Translated, it gives CASSWGGDTGQGTQYF.

Concerning this clone itself: Other DNA sequences in the same sample also yield this CDR3. The chain uses TRBV28 and TRBJ1-1, with a possible D match to TRBD1 (5 bases). The V end was cut by 5 bases, the J end by 2 bases, with 12 bases between. CDR1 and CDR2 (germline): MDHEN, SYDVKM. The CDR3 length is 14 residues. The CDR3 DNA reads as TGTGCCAGCAGTCTCGGGACCGCTAACACTGAAGCTTTCTTT. It is translated as CASSLGTANTEAFF.

The J gene is TRBJ2-5, the V gene TRBV5-1; no clear D. The CDR3 sequence is 14 residues long. Trimming took 3 bases from V and 5 from J, leaving 14 bases between them. CDR1 and CDR2 from the germline V gene are SGHRS and YFSETQ. DNA of the CDR3: TGCGCCAGCAGCTCTATTATGACGGCGGAGACCCAGTACTTC. The encoded protein is CASSSIMTAETQYF.

The rearrangement joins TRBV11-2 to TRBJ2-2, with a weak D call TRBD1 (6 bases). CDR1 is SGHAT, CDR2 FQNNGV, per germline. There are 14 residues in the CDR3. Trimming took 6 bases from V and 4 from J, leaving 12 bases between them. The CDR3 reads CASSQGSATGELFF. For the CDR3, the DNA is TGTGCCAGCAGTCAGGGGTCAGCCACCGGGGAGCTGTTTTTT.

CDR3 loop: CASSFGFVGPGDEQYF. In nucleotides, the CDR3 is TGTGCCAGCAGCTTCGGGTTCGTTGGACCAGGCGACGAGCAGTACTTC. This chain uses TRBV11-2 with TRBJ2-7; D is unresolved. Trimming removed 3 bases from V and 5 bases from J, with 20 bases in between. The V gene's germline CDR1 is SGHAT and CDR2 FQNNGV. The length of the CDR3 is 16 residues.

The CDR3 spells CASSLPPEEYTF. The CDR3 nucleotides are TGTGCCAGCAGTTTGCCCCCAGAGGAGTACACCTTC. The rearrangement joins TRBV27 to TRBJ1-2; D not certain. V dropped 3 bases and J dropped 11 bases, with 13 bases sitting between them. Germline loops: CDR1 MNHEY, CDR2 SMNVEV (reference sequence). The CDR3 covers 12 residues.

The chain is built from TRBV4-1 and TRBJ1-3, with unresolved D. CDR1 MGHRA and CDR2 YSYEKL come from the germline V gene. Trimming left V 8 bases short and J 8 bases short, with 16 bases between. The CDR3 has 13 residues. As DNA, the CDR3 is TGCGCCAGCTCTCATCATCTGGAAGACACCATATATTTT. Translation: CASSHHLEDTIYF.

The rearrangement uses TRBV4-2 and TRBJ2-3; D is possibly TRBD1 or TRBD2 (7 bases each). CDR1 and CDR2 (germline): LGHNA, YNFKEQ. This CDR3 has 15 amino acids. With 4 bases removed from V and 5 bases from J, the gap between germline ends came to 16 bases. The CDR3: CASSPGGRGQDTQYF. The CDR3 bases are TGTGCCAGCAGCCCAGGGGGGAGGGGGCAAGATACGCAGTATTTT.

V gene TRBV28 combines with J gene TRBJ1-4; D gene ambiguous. The CDR3 is 13 residues long. Germline loops: CDR1 MDHEN, CDR2 SYDVKM. With 8 bases removed from V and 9 bases from J, the gap between germline ends came to 16 bases. The CDR3 spells CASLDRRGQKLFF. CDR3 bases: TGTGCCAGCTTAGACCGAAGAGGGCAAAAACTGTTTTTT.

The J gene is TRBJ1-1, the V gene TRBV7-2, with D perhaps matching TRBD1 (5 bases). V gave up 3 bases and J gave up 4 bases, with 12 bases separating them. Germline lookup yields CDR1 SGHTA and CDR2 FQGNSA. The CDR3 contains 14 residues. CDR3 in amino acids: CASSFRVRGTEAFF. DNA of the CDR3: TGTGCCAGCAGCTTCAGGGTCCGTGGCACTGAAGCTTTCTTT.

The CDR3 reads CASSPQAGQGDNEQFF. CDR3 in DNA: TGTGCCAGCAGCCCCCAAGCCGGACAGGGAGACAATGAGCAGTTCTTC. The chain combines TRBV4-2 with TRBJ2-1; 8 bases agree with TRBD1. V lost 4 bases, J lost 5 bases, and 10 bases stayed unmatched. From germline, CDR1 is LGHNA and CDR2 YNFKEQ. The CDR3 runs to 16 residues.